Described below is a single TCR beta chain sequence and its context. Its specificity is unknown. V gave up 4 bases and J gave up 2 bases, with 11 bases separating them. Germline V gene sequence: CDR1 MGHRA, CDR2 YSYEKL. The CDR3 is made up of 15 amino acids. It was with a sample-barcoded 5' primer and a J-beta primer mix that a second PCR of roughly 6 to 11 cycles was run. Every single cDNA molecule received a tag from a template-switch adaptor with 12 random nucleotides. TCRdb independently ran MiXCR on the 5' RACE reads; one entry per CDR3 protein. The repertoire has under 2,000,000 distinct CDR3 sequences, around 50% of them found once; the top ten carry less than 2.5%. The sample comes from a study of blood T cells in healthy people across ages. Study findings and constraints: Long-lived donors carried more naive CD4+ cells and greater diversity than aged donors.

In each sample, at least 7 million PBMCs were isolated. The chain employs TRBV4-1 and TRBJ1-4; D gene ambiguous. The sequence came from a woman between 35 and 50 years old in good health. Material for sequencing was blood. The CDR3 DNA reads TGCGCCAGCAGCCCTGCGACGGGGACTAATGAAAAACTGTTTTTT. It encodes CASSPATGTNEKLFF.